Shown below are 26 T cell receptor beta chains from a single sample sequenced in a study of identical twins. TCRdb fed the 5' RACE reads into MiXCR, producing one record per CDR3 protein. The sample holds 1.5 million to 2 million distinct CDR3 sequences, around 33% seen once. The material sequenced was cord blood. The receptors come from a newborn girl in good health.

The V gene is TRBV5-1, the J gene TRBJ2-5; the D gene could be TRBD1 or TRBD2 (6 bases each). CDR3 length: 14 residues. V was cut by 0 bases and J by 6 bases, with 12 bases left in between. Germline CDR1 is SGHRS and CDR2 is YFSETQ. CDR3 coding DNA: TGCGCCAGCAGCTTGGTTTCGGGGGCAAAGACCCAGTACTTC. As protein: CASSLVSGAKTQYF. The full variable domain, completed using reference TRBV5-1 and TRBJ2-5, is KAGVTQTPRYLIKTRGQQVTLSCSPISGHRSVSWYQQTPGQGLQFLFEYFSETQRNKGNFPGRFSGRQFSNSRSEMNVSTLELGDSALYLCASSLVSGAKTQYFGPGTRLLVL.

This chain uses TRBV15 with TRBJ2-4, with 7 bases aligning to TRBD1. The better agreement between TRBJ2-7 and the DNA end casts doubt on the J call. Germline V gene data show CDR1 as LNHNV and CDR2 as YYDKDF (reference sequence). This CDR3 comprises 14 residues. This CDR3 reads CATSTRDSKREQYF. CDR3 bases: TGTGCCACCAGCACTAGGGACAGTAAGCGCGAGCAGTACTTC.

This clonotype has a handful of counts. V gene TRBV12-5 combines with J gene TRBJ2-1; 7 bases map to TRBD2. Losses at the gene ends were 6 bases for V and 7 bases for J; bases not matched to a gene: 6. The germline gives CDR1 LGHNT, CDR2 FRNRAP. The CDR3 is 13 residues long. This CDR3 is CASGGGPMNEQFF. CDR3 sequence (DNA): TGTGCTAGTGGGGGAGGGCCAATGAATGAGCAGTTCTTC. Combining the CDR3 with reference TRBV12-5 and TRBJ2-1 gives the whole variable domain DARVTQTPRHKVTEMGQEVTMRCQPILGHNTVFWYRQTMMQGLELLAYFRNRAPLDDSGMPKDRFSAEMPDATLATLKIQPSEPRDSAVYFCASGGGPMNEQFFGPGTRLTVL.

The chain employs TRBV6-2 or TRBV6-3 and TRBJ2-5; a possible D gene is TRBD2 (6 bases). The DNA matches TRBJ2-7 better at its end, which makes the J call doubtful. Germline V gene sequence: CDR1 MNHEY, CDR2 SVGEGT. The CDR3 consists of 14 residues. CDR3 nucleotide sequence: TGTGCCAGCAGTTTGCTAGCGCCGACCTACGAGCAGTACTTC. Encoded protein: CASSLLAPTYEQYF.

The chain recombines TRBV6-5 with TRBJ2-1; TRBD1 matches 8 bases. Trimming cost V 2 bases and J 3 bases; bases outside gene matches: 12. CDR1 MNHEY and CDR2 SVGAGI come from the germline V gene. This CDR3 has 18 amino acids. CDR3 nucleotide sequence: TGTGCCAGCAGTTACGGTGTGGGAGACAGGGGCTACTACAATGAGCAGTTCTTC. Its protein product is CASSYGVGDRGYYNEQFF.

The sample holds a few counts of this clonotype. V is TRBV6-1 and J is TRBJ1-4, with 8 positions matching TRBD1. This CDR3 is built from 17 residues. Germline-derived CDR1 and CDR2 are MNHNS and SASEGT. V dropped 0 bases and J dropped 5; count of bases not matched to a gene: 8. This CDR3 reads CASSEAMDRAANEKLFF. In DNA form, the CDR3 reads TGTGCCAGCAGTGAAGCGATGGACAGGGCGGCGAATGAAAAACTGTTTTTT.

This chain uses TRBV7-9 with TRBJ1-5, with no clear D. Germline-derived CDR1 and CDR2 are SEHNR and FQNEAQ (reference sequence). The CDR3 covers 14 residues. The V end was cut by 5 bases, the J end by 0 bases, with 8 bases between. CDR3 nucleotide sequence: TGTGCCAGCAGCGGACGGTCTAGCAATCAGCCCCAGCATTTT. Amino acid sequence: CASSGRSSNQPQHF.

This clonotype has just one count. The germline gene is not matched at one end of the junction; a read error may be the cause. This sequence joins TRBV18 and TRBJ2-3, with D unresolved. Germline CDR1 reads KGHSH; CDR2 reads LQKENI. CDR3 length: 17 amino acids. The CDR3 DNA is TGTGCCAGCGCACCACTGAGAAGGGCCTCTAGCACAGATACGCAGTATTTT. It encodes CASAPLRRASSTDTQYF. Complete variable domain (other parts from reference TRBV18 and TRBJ2-3): NAGVMQNPRHLVRRRGQEARLRCSPMKGHSHVYWYRQLPEEGLKFMVYLQKENIIDESGMPKERFSAEFPKEGPSILRIQQVVRGDSAAYFCASAPLRRASSTDTQYFGPGTRLTVL.

This rearrangement joins TRBV13 to TRBJ2-1; TRBD1 matches at 7 bases. The CDR3 extends over 14 amino acids. The germline V gene encodes CDR1 PRHDT and CDR2 FYEKMQ (reference sequence). J was trimmed by 7 bases and V by 5 bases; bases with no gene match: 8. The CDR3 coding sequence is TGTGCCAGCAGCCCTGCGGACAGGATGAATGAGCAGTTCTTC. Translating it yields CASSPADRMNEQFF.

The V gene is TRBV28, the J gene TRBJ1-5; D possibly corresponds to TRBD1 (6 bases). Trimming shortened V by 6 bases and J by 2 bases, and 17 bases separated the two germline ends. The CDR3 loop spans 16 amino acids. Germline V lookup: CDR1 MDHEN, CDR2 SYDVKM. CDR3 sequence reads: CASSPPVGAGNQPQHF. The CDR3 nucleotides are TGTGCCAGCAGCCCCCCGGTGGGGGCAGGCAATCAGCCCCAGCATTTT.

The chain couples TRBV7-9 to TRBJ1-1; D remains unclear. The ends were cut back, 2 bases at V and 0 bases at J, with 10 bases in the middle. The CDR3 extends over 15 amino acids. Germline V gives CDR1 SEHNR, CDR2 FQNEAQ (reference sequence). In nucleotides, the CDR3 is TGTGCCAGCAGCTTACCACCGGCCCTGAACACTGAAGCTTTCTTT. The encoded protein is CASSLPPALNTEAFF.

V is TRBV7-2 and J is TRBJ1-1; the D is unclear. CDR1 SGHTA and CDR2 FQGNSA come from the germline V gene. Trimming left V 1 base short and J 7 bases short, with 10 bases between. There are 13 residues in the CDR3. The CDR3 region is CASSLGTPGEAFF. CDR3 sequence (DNA): TGTGCCAGCAGCTTAGGGACCCCCGGTGAAGCTTTCTTT.

This clonotype showed up just a few times. This chain joins TRBV7-2 and TRBJ2-3; D ambiguous. CDR3 length: 17 residues. Germline CDR1 reads SGHTA; CDR2 reads FQGNSA. V lost 2 bases, J lost 0 bases, and 15 bases lay in between. The chain's CDR3 is CASSLSGPSTSTDTQYF. The CDR3 DNA is TGTGCCAGCAGCTTAAGTGGACCCTCGACTAGCACAGATACGCAGTATTTT.

This clonotype was observed a few times. The rearrangement links TRBV20-1 to TRBJ2-1; weak D call: TRBD2 (7 bases). This CDR3 is built from 15 residues. CDR1 is DFQATT and CDR2 is SNEGSKA in the germline V gene (reference sequence). The V end was cut by 0 bases, the J end by 5 bases, with 14 bases between. CDR3 region: CSARDPRGAHNEQFF. The CDR3 DNA sequence: TGCAGTGCTAGAGATCCTCGGGGGGCACACAATGAGCAGTTCTTC.

This CDR3 is CASSYKTRAFGYNSPLHF. CDR3 in DNA: TGTGCCAGCAGTTACAAGACCAGGGCGTTCGGATATAATTCACCCCTCCACTTT. The genes are TRBV6-5 and TRBJ1-6, with D possibly being TRBD1 (5 bases). The CDR3 sequence is 18 residues long. V was shortened by 2 bases and J by 4 bases, with 18 bases between the two germline ends. Looked up from germline, CDR1 is MNHEY and CDR2 is SVGAGI.

The sample holds many counts of this clonotype. This chain uses TRBV9 with TRBJ1-6, with 7 bases that match TRBD1. This CDR3 region has 14 residues. CDR1 and CDR2 from the germline V gene are SGDLS and YYNGEE. Trimming cost V 3 bases and J 7 bases; bases outside gene matches: 4. CDR3 in DNA: TGTGCCAGCAGCGGCACAGGGGACAATTCACCCCTCCACTTT. Protein product: CASSGTGDNSPLHF.

The chain links TRBV5-1 to TRBJ2-5, with TRBD2 as a possible D gene (6 bases). The CDR3 length is 13 residues. Germline CDR1 is SGHRS and CDR2 is YFSETQ. V was trimmed by 4 bases and J by 5 bases, leaving 12 bases between them. Written as DNA, the CDR3 is TGCGCCAGCAGCCGGAGGGGATGGGAGACCCAGTACTTC. Its protein product is CASSRRGWETQYF.

This clonotype was found a few times. The chain is built from TRBV28 and TRBJ2-7; tentative D call: TRBD2 (5 bases). The CDR3 sequence is 10 residues long. CDR1 and CDR2 from the germline V gene are MDHEN and SYDVKM. Trimming pared 9 bases from V and 2 bases from J, leaving 5 bases between. CDR3 region: CARLAYEQYF. CDR3 sequence (DNA): TGTGCCAGACTAGCCTACGAGCAGTACTTC.

This clonotype was picked up a small number of times. The chain combines TRBV5-1 with TRBJ2-7; 12 bases fit TRBD2. V lost 0 bases to trimming and J lost 1 base; unmatched junction nucleotides: 5. This CDR3 has 17 amino acids. Germline CDR1 is SGHRS and CDR2 is YFSETQ. DNA of the CDR3: TGCGCCAGCAGCTTGGTTTTGACTAGCGGGGGATCCTACGAGCAGTACTTC. It codes for CASSLVLTSGGSYEQYF. The full variable domain, its missing parts supplied by reference TRBV5-1 and TRBJ2-7, is KAGVTQTPRYLIKTRGQQVTLSCSPISGHRSVSWYQQTPGQGLQFLFEYFSETQRNKGNFPGRFSGRQFSNSRSEMNVSTLELGDSALYLCASSLVLTSGGSYEQYFGPGTRLTVT.

This clonotype was observed a handful of times. This rearrangement joins TRBV20-1 to TRBJ2-7; D may be TRBD2 (6 bases). Germline loops: CDR1 DFQATT, CDR2 SNEGSKA (reference sequence). The ends were cut back, 0 bases at V and 0 bases at J, with 18 bases in the middle. There are 17 residues in the CDR3. DNA for the CDR3: TGCAGTGCTAGAGACCTCTCCCCGGACTATTCCTCCTACGAGCAGTACTTC. Translation: CSARDLSPDYSSYEQYF.

V is TRBV12-3 or TRBV12-4 and J is TRBJ1-2, with 8 bases fitting TRBD1. V lost 6 bases, J lost 10 bases, and 7 bases stayed unmatched. This CDR3 has 12 residues. In DNA form, the CDR3 reads TGTGCCAGCAGCCCCGACAGGGGAGCCTACACCTTC. This encodes CASSPDRGAYTF.

V gene TRBV20-1 combines with J gene TRBJ2-7, with a tentative D call TRBD1 (6 bases). Trimming took 7 bases from V and 0 from J, leaving 7 bases between them. Looked up from germline, CDR1 is DFQATT and CDR2 is SNEGSKA (reference sequence). This CDR3 has 11 residues. DNA for the CDR3: TGCAGTGGACAGGTCTCCTACGAGCAGTACTTC. This sequence encodes CSGQVSYEQYF.

This clonotype was seen only a few times. The chain joins TRBV20-1 to TRBJ2-3, with D perhaps matching TRBD2 (6 bases). Trimming pared 5 bases from V and 2 bases from J, leaving 11 bases between. The CDR3 contains 13 residues. Germline CDR1 and CDR2: DFQATT and SNEGSKA (reference sequence). CDR3 DNA sequence: TGCAGTGCTGGCCGGGACTTCACAGATACGCAGTATTTT. Protein: CSAGRDFTDTQYF.

V gene TRBV3-1 combines with J gene TRBJ2-1; 9 nucleotides match TRBD1. The J call may be in error: the DNA end matches TRBJ2-7 better. The germline V gene has CDR1 LGHDT and CDR2 YNNKEL (reference sequence). The CDR3 sequence is 15 residues long. This CDR3 is CASSQYGTGRNEQYF. The CDR3 DNA is TGTGCCAGCAGCCAGTATGGGACAGGGAGGAATGAGCAGTACTTC.

The J gene is TRBJ2-5, the V gene TRBV5-1; D may be TRBD2 (6 bases). The CDR3 extends over 15 amino acids. The germline V gene encodes CDR1 SGHRS and CDR2 YFSETQ. Trimming left V 6 bases short and J 2 bases short, with 17 bases between. CDR3 in DNA: TGCGCCAGCAACGACATCATAGCGGAGCAAGAGACCCAGTACTTC. Translation: CASNDIIAEQETQYF.

The gene calls are TRBV7-9 and TRBJ1-5; no firm D call. The V end lost 5 bases, the J end lost 5 bases, and 10 bases lay between the germline ends. This CDR3 contains 13 residues. Germline values: CDR1 SEHNR, CDR2 FQNEAQ (reference sequence). CDR3 protein: CASSPNWDQPQHF. The DNA for the CDR3 is TGTGCCAGCAGCCCCAATTGGGATCAGCCCCAGCATTTT.